One sample yielded the 2 T cell receptor beta chains listed below, sequenced in a study of human T cells and chemical hapten exposure. Using its own MiXCR run on the RACE reads, TCRdb lists one record per CDR3 protein. In the table there are 100,000 or so distinct CDR3 sequences, under 40% of which are singletons. The time point here: patch test 3, about 24 weeks after DPC sensitization. Documented treatment: therapeutic diphenylcyclopropenone sensitization with weekly scalp DPC. Sequences were derived from whole blood, sampled in connection with sensitization to the hapten diphenylcyclopropenone (DPC). Source of these receptors: a man aged 40-49 years with alopecia areata. Some clones in this sample may be carry-over from other donors' samples.

This clonotype has a handful of counts. V gene TRBV9 combines with J gene TRBJ2-2; 8 bases are a match to TRBD1. The CDR3 has 18 amino acids. The junction had 15 bases not matched to a gene; V was cut back by 4 bases and J by 4 bases. Germline V gives CDR1 SGDLS, CDR2 YYNGEE. CDR3 DNA sequence: TGTGCCAGCAGCTCAGGGGAATCAGGGGGCGCGAGCACCGGGGAGCTGTTTTTT. This encodes CASSSGESGGASTGELFF.

The sample holds a few counts of this clonotype. This chain joins TRBV28 and TRBJ1-6; 8 nucleotides match TRBD1. CDR1 and CDR2 from the germline V gene are MDHEN and SYDVKM. CDR3 length equals 14 residues. After removal of 6 bases from V and 10 bases from J, the junction contained 8 bases not matched to a gene. In DNA, the CDR3 is TGTGCCAGCAGAAGACAGGGGTTAGGCTCACCCCTCCACTTT. It translates to CASRRQGLGSPLHF.